This T cell receptor (beta chain) was found in a study of shared clonotypes between healthy human individuals. Broader study findings: The small donor group covered limited genetic and exposure diversity.

Notes on this clone: Its specificity is unknown.

Template for every sorted-subset replicate PCR totaled about 0.2 ug DNA, around 32,000 T cell genomes. Generated by immunoSEQ multiplex PCR, the TCRdb table keeps only in-frame clones and is missing some. Of roughly 2,500,000 clones listed, 80% to 95% are singletons. The sample taken for sequencing was naive CD4+ T cells from PBMCs. Regarding subset: CD45RA+ positively selected. The TCR sequence derives from a man aged 18 to 35 in good health. Some clones in this sample may be carry-over from other donors' samples.

DNA of the CDR3: TGTGCCACCAGCAGAAACGAAGAGACCCAGTACTTC. Translating gives CATSRNEETQYF. The V gene is TRBV15, the J gene TRBJ2-5; D not resolved. Germline CDR1 and CDR2: LNHNV and YYDKDF (reference sequence). The CDR3 consists of 12 residues. The V and J ends lost 2 bases and 3 bases respectively, with 4 bases between them. Based on the CDR3 plus reference TRBV15 and TRBJ2-5, the full variable domain is DAMVIQNPRYQVTQFGKPVTLSCSQTLNHNVMYWYQQKSSQAPKLLFHYYDKDFNNEADTPDNFQSRRPNTSFCFLDIRSPGLGDTAMYLCATSRNEETQYFGPGTRLLVL.